This TCR beta chain was recorded in a study of OX40 agonist ivuxolimab in advanced cancers. Study details: Patients got intravenous ivuxolimab at 0.01 to 10 mg/kg every 2 weeks. Broader study findings: Clonal expansion among partial responders at 0.1-3.0 mg/kg ranked near the lowest.

This CDR3 is 15 amino acids long. The V end was cut by 2 bases, the J end by 5 bases, with 13 bases between. Germline CDR1 ENHRY, CDR2 SYGVKD. Points on this clone: Its antigen remains unknown.

TCRdb keeps only in-frame clones here, not all; method: immunoSEQ multiplex PCR. Of fewer than 40,000 clones listed, 60% to 85% were seen once; the top ten hold 12%. The sample was CD4+ or CD8+ T cells sorted from blood, taken in a trial of the OX40 agonist ivuxolimab. J is TRBJ2-1 and V is TRBV10-3, with D possibly TRBD2 on 6 matching bases. The sequence came from an adult with an advanced solid tumor such as melanoma, head and neck, liver or kidney cancer. CDR3: CAISERREVDNEQFF. CDR3 in DNA: TGTGCCATCAGTGAGAGGCGGGAAGTAGACAATGAGCAGTTCTTC.